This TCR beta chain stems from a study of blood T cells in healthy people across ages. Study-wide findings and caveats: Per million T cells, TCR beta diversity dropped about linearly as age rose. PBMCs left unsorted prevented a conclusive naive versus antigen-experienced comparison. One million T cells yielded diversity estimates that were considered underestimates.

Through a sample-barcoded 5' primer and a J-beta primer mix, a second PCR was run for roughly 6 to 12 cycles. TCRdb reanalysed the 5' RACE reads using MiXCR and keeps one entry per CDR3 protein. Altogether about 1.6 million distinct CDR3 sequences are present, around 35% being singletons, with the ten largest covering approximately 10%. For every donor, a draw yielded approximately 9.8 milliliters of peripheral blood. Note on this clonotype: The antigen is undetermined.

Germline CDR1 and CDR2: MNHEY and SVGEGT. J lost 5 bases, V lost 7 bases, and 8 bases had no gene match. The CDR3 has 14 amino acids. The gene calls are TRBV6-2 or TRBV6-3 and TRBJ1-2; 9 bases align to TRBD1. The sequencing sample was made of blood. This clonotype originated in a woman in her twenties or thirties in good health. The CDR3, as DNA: TGTGCCAGCACCCAAGGGACAGGGACTTATGGCTACACCTTC. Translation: CASTQGTGTYGYTF.